The 22 T cell receptor beta chains given below trace back to one sample, sequenced in a study of blood T cell repertoires in COVID-19. Sequenced by immunoSEQ multiplex PCR; TCRdb stores in-frame clones only, minus some. The sample lists some 90,000 clones, about 84% occurring once. Sequencing input: peripheral blood. Receptors were obtained from a man aged 60 to 69 with acute or convalescent COVID-19.

This clone was seen only once. This chain connects TRBV18 to TRBJ2-3, with D unclear. Germline CDR1 KGHSH, CDR2 LQKENI. Trimming stripped 4 bases from V and 2 bases from J, with 13 bases between. The CDR3 totals 15 residues. In DNA form, the CDR3 reads TGTGCCAGCTCACTTGGCAACTATGCCACAGATACGCAGTATTTT. It specifies CASSLGNYATDTQYF.

The chain employs TRBV10-1 and TRBJ1-2; D is undetermined. Trimming left V 2 bases short and J 7 bases short, with 11 bases between. The germline CDR1 and CDR2 sequences are WNHNN and SYGVQD (reference sequence). The CDR3 runs to 13 residues. CDR3 loop: CASSEGPLGGYTF. CDR3 nucleotide sequence: TGCGCCAGCAGTGAGGGTCCACTCGGTGGCTACACCTTC.

The chain couples TRBV9 to TRBJ2-3; D may be TRBD1 (6 bases). The CDR3 sequence is 16 residues long. The germline gives CDR1 SGDLS, CDR2 YYNGEE. The ends were cut back, 4 bases at V and 6 bases at J, with 21 bases in the middle. The CDR3 DNA reads TGTGCCAGCAGCCCCCGACAGACAGGCCACAGGGATACGCAGTATTTT. Amino acid sequence: CASSPRQTGHRDTQYF.

The V call is TRBV5-6, the J call TRBJ1-1, with TRBD1 identical over 10 bases. This CDR3 has 13 amino acids. Germline V gives CDR1 SGHDT, CDR2 YYEEEE. The trim removed 4 bases at V and 11 bases at J, leaving 8 bases unmatched. Here the CDR3 DNA reads TGTGCCAGCAGCACCGGACAGGGGGAGATGGCTTTCTTT. It is translated as CASSTGQGEMAFF.

A single count supports this clone. The chain uses TRBV5-4 and TRBJ1-1, with D unclear. This CDR3 has 14 residues. Germline CDR1 is SGHNT and CDR2 is YYREEE (reference sequence). V was cut by 5 bases and J by 4 bases, with 15 bases left in between. CDR3 sequence reads: CASSTGGPVTEAFF. The CDR3 bases are TGTGCCAGCAGTACCGGCGGGCCGGTCACTGAAGCTTTCTTT.

This chain links TRBV12-5 with TRBJ2-1; 12 bases are shared with TRBD2. Losses at the gene ends were 3 bases for V and 3 bases for J; bases not matched to a gene: 15. Germline V gene lookup returns CDR1 LGHNT and CDR2 FRNRAP. The CDR3 is 20 residues long. DNA for the CDR3: TGTGCTAGTGGTTTAGCTCGACTAGCGGGGGAGTGGTACTACTACAATGAGCAGTTCTTC. This translates into CASGLARLAGEWYYYNEQFF.

The CDR3 protein is CASSLNPGYGYTF. The CDR3, as DNA: TGTGCCAGCAGTCTAAATCCCGGGTATGGCTACACCTTC. The chain has TRBV6-5 and TRBJ1-2; the D is unclear. CDR1 and CDR2 (germline): MNHEY, SVGAGI. The length of the CDR3 is 13 residues. Trimming left V 5 bases short and J 5 bases short, with 12 bases between.

The V and J genes are TRBV29-1 and TRBJ2-7; tentative D call: TRBD1 (5 bases). Looked up from germline, CDR1 is SQVTM and CDR2 is ANQGSEA. Trimming left V 4 bases short and J 3 bases short, with 13 bases between. The CDR3 is 13 residues long. Here the CDR3 reads CSVGAGRNYEQYF. DNA for the CDR3: TGCAGCGTTGGAGCAGGGCGGAACTACGAGCAGTACTTC.

The V gene is TRBV28, the J gene TRBJ2-5; 12 bases fit TRBD2. The CDR3 has 15 residues. J was trimmed by 5 bases and V by 6 bases; bases with no gene match: 7. From germline, CDR1 is MDHEN and CDR2 SYDVKM. CDR3 nucleotide sequence: TGTGCCAGCAGCGCTAGCGGGAGGGCCCTCGAGACCCAGTACTTC. Translated, it gives CASSASGRALETQYF.

The genes are TRBV4-2 and TRBJ2-3; D is undetermined. V was pared by 3 bases and J by 6 bases, with 13 bases between. CDR3 length: 14 amino acids. Per germline, CDR1 LGHNA and CDR2 YNFKEQ. CDR3 in DNA: TGTGCCAGCAGCCAGGTCCACGGAGATGATACGCAGTATTTT. Translation gives CASSQVHGDDTQYF.

This clone was found a few times. The rearrangement joins TRBV29-1 to TRBJ1-2; D unclear. V shed 6 bases and J shed 0 bases, with 11 bases lying between them. Germline V gene lookup returns CDR1 SQVTM and CDR2 ANQGSEA. The CDR3 spans 13 residues. CDR3 in DNA: TGCAGCGTGGTATGGCAGTCTAACTATGGCTACACCTTC. This encodes CSVVWQSNYGYTF.

V is TRBV9 and J is TRBJ2-5; a weak D match, TRBD1 (6 bases). V was trimmed by 2 bases and J by 3 bases, leaving 14 bases between them. The CDR3 extends over 15 amino acids. From germline, CDR1 is SGDLS and CDR2 YYNGEE. CDR3 sequence reads: CASSVSLGAEETQYF. CDR3 nucleotide sequence: TGTGCCAGCAGCGTTTCACTGGGGGCAGAAGAGACCCAGTACTTC.

This chain connects TRBV5-4 to TRBJ1-1; 11 bases fit TRBD1. V lost 4 bases, J lost 5 bases, and 13 bases stayed unmatched. The CDR3 totals 17 residues. The germline V gene has CDR1 SGHNT and CDR2 YYREEE (reference sequence). This chain's CDR3 is CASSARWDRGVLTEAFF. Here the CDR3 DNA reads TGTGCCAGCAGCGCTCGTTGGGACAGGGGGGTTTTGACTGAAGCTTTCTTT.

The chain employs TRBV7-2 and TRBJ2-5, with TRBD2 identical over 8 bases. Germline V gene sequence: CDR1 SGHTA, CDR2 FQGNSA. This CDR3 has 17 residues. The trim removed 5 bases at V and 7 bases at J, leaving 18 bases unmatched. The CDR3 DNA reads as TGTGCCAGCAGCCCCCCCCGGGGGGGGCGCTATAGCGTGACCCAGTACTTC. Amino acids: CASSPPRGGRYSVTQYF.

The chain has TRBV11-3 and TRBJ2-1; 8 nucleotides align to TRBD1. The junction had 12 bases not matched to a gene; V was cut back by 4 bases and J by 10 bases. The CDR3 covers 15 residues. Germline values: CDR1 SGHNT, CDR2 YENEEA. CDR3 sequence (DNA): TGTGCCAGCAGCTCACAGGACAGGGTTACGGGAGAGCAGTTCTTC. It yields the protein CASSSQDRVTGEQFF.

The rearrangement joins TRBV6-2 or TRBV6-3 to TRBJ1-5; TRBD1 matches at 9 bases. The CDR3 is 15 residues long. CDR1 and CDR2 from the germline V gene are MNHEY and SVGEGT. After removal of 4 bases from V and 2 bases from J, the junction contained 3 bases not matched to a gene. CDR3 nucleotides: TGTGCCAGCAGTTCCGGACAGGGGCGCAATCAGCCCCAGCATTTT. Translated, it gives CASSSGQGRNQPQHF.

CDR3 loop: CASSFRGTYEQYF. CDR3 bases: TGTGCCAGCAGCTTCAGGGGGACCTACGAGCAGTACTTC. This chain links TRBV7-2 with TRBJ2-7; 7 nucleotides agree with TRBD1. The V gene end was trimmed by 3 bases and the J gene end by 2 bases; junction bases not matched to a gene: 1. Germline V gene sequence: CDR1 SGHTA, CDR2 FQGNSA. This CDR3 spans 13 amino acids.

The rearrangement links TRBV4-1 to TRBJ2-1; TRBD2 might be the D (5 bases). Germline lookup yields CDR1 MGHRA and CDR2 YSYEKL. This CDR3 is built from 17 residues. V shed 1 base and J shed 0 bases, with 13 bases lying between them. This CDR3 reads CASSQGTGSGSYNEQFF. CDR3 DNA: TGCGCCAGCAGCCAAGGGACGGGGTCGGGCTCCTACAATGAGCAGTTCTTC.

The genes are TRBV5-1 and TRBJ1-6; D possibly corresponds to TRBD1 (5 bases). Germline-derived CDR1 and CDR2 are SGHRS and YFSETQ. Trimming cost V 4 bases and J 14 bases, with 19 bases left between them. This CDR3 region has 14 residues. CDR3 sequence: CASSLSPTTATLHF. As DNA, the CDR3 is TGCGCCAGCAGCCTTTCACCAACGACAGCTACCCTCCACTTT.

This chain links TRBV5-1 with TRBJ2-7; D perhaps matches TRBD2 (5 bases). Looked up from germline, CDR1 is SGHRS and CDR2 is YFSETQ. The V end lost 0 bases, the J end lost 3 bases, and 10 bases lay between the germline ends. The CDR3 sequence is 14 residues long. The CDR3, as DNA: TGCGCCAGCAGCTTGGGACTAACTAACTACGAGCAGTACTTC. Its protein is CASSLGLTNYEQYF.

This rearrangement joins TRBV4-3 to TRBJ2-1; 7 nucleotides agree with TRBD2. The CDR3 sequence is 13 residues long. The germline V gene encodes CDR1 LGHNA and CDR2 YSLEER. V shed 1 base and J 7 bases; nucleotides not matched to a gene: 1. Here the CDR3 DNA reads TGCGCCAGCAGCCAAGGGGGGGGAAATGAGCAGTTCTTC. Translation: CASSQGGGNEQFF.

The chain joins TRBV19 to TRBJ1-3, with D possibly TRBD1 on 6 matching bases. Trimming removed 5 bases at V and 2 bases at J, with 13 bases between. CDR3 length equals 15 residues. Germline loops: CDR1 LNHDA, CDR2 SQIVND (reference sequence). The chain's CDR3 is CASSADRSAGNTIYF. CDR3 bases: TGTGCCAGTAGTGCCGACAGGAGTGCTGGAAACACCATATATTTT.